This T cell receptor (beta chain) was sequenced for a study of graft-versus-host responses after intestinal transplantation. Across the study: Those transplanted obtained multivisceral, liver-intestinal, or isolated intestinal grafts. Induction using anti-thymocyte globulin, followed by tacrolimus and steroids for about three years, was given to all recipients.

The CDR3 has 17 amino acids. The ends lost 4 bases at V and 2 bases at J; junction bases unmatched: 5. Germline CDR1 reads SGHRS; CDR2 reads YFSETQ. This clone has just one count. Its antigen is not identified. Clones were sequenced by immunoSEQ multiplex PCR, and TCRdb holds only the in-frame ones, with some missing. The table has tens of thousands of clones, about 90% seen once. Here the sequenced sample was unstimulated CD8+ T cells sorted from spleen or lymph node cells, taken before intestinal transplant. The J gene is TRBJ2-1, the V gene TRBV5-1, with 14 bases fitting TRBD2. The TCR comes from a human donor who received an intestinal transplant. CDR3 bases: TGCGCCAGCAGCCCAAGGACTAGCGGGGGGCCCTACAATGAGCAGTTCTTC. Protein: CASSPRTSGGPYNEQFF.